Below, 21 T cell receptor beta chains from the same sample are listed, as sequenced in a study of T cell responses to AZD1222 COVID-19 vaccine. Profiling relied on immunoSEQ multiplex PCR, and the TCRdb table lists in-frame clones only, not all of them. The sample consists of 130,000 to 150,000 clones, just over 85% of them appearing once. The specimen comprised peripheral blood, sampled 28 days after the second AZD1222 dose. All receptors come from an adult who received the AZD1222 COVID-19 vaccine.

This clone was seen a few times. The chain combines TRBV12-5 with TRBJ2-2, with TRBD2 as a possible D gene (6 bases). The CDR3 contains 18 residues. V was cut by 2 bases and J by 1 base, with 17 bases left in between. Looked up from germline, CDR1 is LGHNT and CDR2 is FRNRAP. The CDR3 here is CASGLMGVISGNTGELFF. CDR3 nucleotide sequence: TGTGCTAGTGGTTTGATGGGTGTGATTAGCGGGAACACCGGGGAGCTGTTTTTT.

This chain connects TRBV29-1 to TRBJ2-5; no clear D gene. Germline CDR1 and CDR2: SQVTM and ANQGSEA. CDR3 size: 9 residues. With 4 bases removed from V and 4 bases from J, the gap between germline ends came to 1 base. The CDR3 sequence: CSVGETQYF. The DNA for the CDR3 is TGCAGCGTTGGAGAGACCCAGTACTTC.

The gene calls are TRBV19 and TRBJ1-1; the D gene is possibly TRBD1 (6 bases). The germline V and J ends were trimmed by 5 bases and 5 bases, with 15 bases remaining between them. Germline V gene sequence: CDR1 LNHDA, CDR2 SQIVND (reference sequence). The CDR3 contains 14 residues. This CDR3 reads CASSGIQGVTEAFF. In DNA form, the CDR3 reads TGTGCCAGTAGTGGGATACAGGGAGTTACTGAAGCTTTCTTT. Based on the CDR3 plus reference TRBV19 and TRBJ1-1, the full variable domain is DGGITQSPKYLFRKEGQNVTLSCEQNLNHDAMYWYRQDPGQGLRLIYYSQIVNDFQKGDIAEGYSVSREKKESFPLTVTSAQKNPTAFYLCASSGIQGVTEAFFGQGTRLTVV.

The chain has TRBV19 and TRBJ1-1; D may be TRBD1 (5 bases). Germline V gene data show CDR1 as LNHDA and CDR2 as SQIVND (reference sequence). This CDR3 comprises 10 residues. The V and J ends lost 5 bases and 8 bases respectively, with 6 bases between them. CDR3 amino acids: CASSAGEAFF. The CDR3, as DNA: TGTGCCAGTAGTGCAGGGGAAGCTTTCTTT.

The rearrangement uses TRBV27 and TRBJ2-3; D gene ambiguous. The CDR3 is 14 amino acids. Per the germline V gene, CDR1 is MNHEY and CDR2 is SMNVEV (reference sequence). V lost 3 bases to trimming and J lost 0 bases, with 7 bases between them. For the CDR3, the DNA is TGTGCCAGCAGTTTCGGGCCTAGCACAGATACGCAGTATTTT. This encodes CASSFGPSTDTQYF.

The CDR3 here is CASLPQTGSSSYF. As DNA, the CDR3 is TGTGCCAGCCTTCCCCAAACAGGGTCCTCTAGTTACTTC. The chain has TRBV5-8 and TRBJ2-7, with D possibly matching TRBD1 (6 bases). Germline CDR1 reads SGHTS; CDR2 reads YDEGEE. Trimming stripped 7 bases from V and 13 bases from J, with 24 bases between. The CDR3 has 13 amino acids.

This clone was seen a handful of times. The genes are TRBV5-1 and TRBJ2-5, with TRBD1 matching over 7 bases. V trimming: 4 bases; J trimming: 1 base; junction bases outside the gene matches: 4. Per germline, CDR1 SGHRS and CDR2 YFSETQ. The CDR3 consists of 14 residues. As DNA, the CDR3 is TGCGCCAGCAGCCCGACAGGGACCCAAGAGACCCAGTACTTC. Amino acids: CASSPTGTQETQYF.

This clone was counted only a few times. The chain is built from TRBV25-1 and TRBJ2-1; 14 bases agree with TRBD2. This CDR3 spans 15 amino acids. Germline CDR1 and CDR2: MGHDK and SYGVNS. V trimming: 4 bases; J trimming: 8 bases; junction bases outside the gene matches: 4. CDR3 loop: CASSGLAGGRYEQFF. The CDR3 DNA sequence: TGTGCCAGCAGTGGACTAGCGGGAGGGCGGTATGAGCAGTTCTTC.

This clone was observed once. This CDR3 is CASSVGEASNEQFF. Here the CDR3 DNA reads TGTGCCAGCAGCGTAGGGGAGGCCTCGAATGAGCAGTTCTTC. The gene calls are TRBV9 and TRBJ2-1; D might be TRBD2 (6 bases). The CDR3 loop spans 14 amino acids. CDR1 SGDLS and CDR2 YYNGEE come from the germline V gene. The V end was cut by 0 bases, the J end by 7 bases, with 11 bases between.

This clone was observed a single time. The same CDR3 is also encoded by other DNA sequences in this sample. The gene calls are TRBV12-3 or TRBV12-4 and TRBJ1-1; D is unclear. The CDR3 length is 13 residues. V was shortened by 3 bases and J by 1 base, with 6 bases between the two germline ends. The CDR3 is CASSFSRNTEAFF. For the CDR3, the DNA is TGTGCCAGCAGTTTTTCCCGGAACACTGAAGCTTTCTTT.

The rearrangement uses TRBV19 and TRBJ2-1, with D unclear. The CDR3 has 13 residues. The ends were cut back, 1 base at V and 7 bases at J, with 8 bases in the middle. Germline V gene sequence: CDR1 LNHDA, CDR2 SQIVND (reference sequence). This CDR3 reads CASSIALNNEQFF. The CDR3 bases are TGTGCCAGTAGTATAGCCTTAAATAATGAGCAGTTCTTC.

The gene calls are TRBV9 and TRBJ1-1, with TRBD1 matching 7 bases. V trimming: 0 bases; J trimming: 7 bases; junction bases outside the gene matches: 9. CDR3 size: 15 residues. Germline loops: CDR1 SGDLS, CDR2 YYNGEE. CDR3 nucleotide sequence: TGTGCCAGCAGCGTAGATTTCGGGACAGATAATGAAGCTTTCTTT. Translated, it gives CASSVDFGTDNEAFF.

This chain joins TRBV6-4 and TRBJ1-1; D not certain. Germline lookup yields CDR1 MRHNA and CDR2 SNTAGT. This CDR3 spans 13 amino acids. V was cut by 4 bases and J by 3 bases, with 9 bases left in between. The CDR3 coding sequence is TGTGCCAGCAGTGTATCACCCCACACTGAAGCTTTCTTT. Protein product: CASSVSPHTEAFF.

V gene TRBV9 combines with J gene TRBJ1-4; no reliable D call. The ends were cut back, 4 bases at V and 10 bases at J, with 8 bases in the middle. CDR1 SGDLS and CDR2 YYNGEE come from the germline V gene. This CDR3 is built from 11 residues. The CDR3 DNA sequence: TGTGCCAGCAGCCGAGAGGGAAAACTGTTTTTT. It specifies CASSREGKLFF. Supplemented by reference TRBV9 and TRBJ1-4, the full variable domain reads DSGVTQTPKHLITATGQRVTLRCSPRSGDLSVYWYQQSLDQGLQFLIQYYNGEERAKGNILERFSAQQFPDLHSELNLSSLELGDSALYFCASSREGKLFFGSGTQLSVL.

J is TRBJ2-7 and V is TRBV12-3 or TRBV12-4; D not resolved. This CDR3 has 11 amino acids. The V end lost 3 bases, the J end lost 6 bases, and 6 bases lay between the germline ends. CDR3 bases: TGTGCCAGCAGTTTTTGGGGCGAGCAGTACTTC. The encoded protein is CASSFWGEQYF.

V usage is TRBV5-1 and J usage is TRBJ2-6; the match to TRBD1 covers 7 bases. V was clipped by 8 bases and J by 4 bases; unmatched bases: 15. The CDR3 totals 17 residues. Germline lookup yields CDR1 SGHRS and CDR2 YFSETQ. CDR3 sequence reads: CASRLTDRNEGANVLTF. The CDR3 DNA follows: TGCGCCAGTCGGCTCACGGACAGGAACGAAGGGGCCAACGTCCTGACTTTC. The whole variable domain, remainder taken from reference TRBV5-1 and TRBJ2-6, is KAGVTQTPRYLIKTRGQQVTLSCSPISGHRSVSWYQQTPGQGLQFLFEYFSETQRNKGNFPGRFSGRQFSNSRSEMNVSTLELGDSALYLCASRLTDRNEGANVLTFGAGSRLTVL.

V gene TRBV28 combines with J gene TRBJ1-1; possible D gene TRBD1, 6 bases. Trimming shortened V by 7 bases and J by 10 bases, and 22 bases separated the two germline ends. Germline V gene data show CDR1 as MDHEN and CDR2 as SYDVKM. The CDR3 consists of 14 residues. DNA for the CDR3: TGTGCCAGCAAATTTCAACAGGGTGGAAGCGGAGCTTTCTTT. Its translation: CASKFQQGGSGAFF.

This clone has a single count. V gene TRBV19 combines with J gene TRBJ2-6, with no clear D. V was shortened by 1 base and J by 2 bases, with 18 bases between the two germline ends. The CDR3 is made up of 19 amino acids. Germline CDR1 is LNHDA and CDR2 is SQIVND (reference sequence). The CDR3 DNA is TGTGCCAGTAGTATAGGAAACGTACCCACTCTAGCTGGGGCCAACGTCCTGACTTTC. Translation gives CASSIGNVPTLAGANVLTF.

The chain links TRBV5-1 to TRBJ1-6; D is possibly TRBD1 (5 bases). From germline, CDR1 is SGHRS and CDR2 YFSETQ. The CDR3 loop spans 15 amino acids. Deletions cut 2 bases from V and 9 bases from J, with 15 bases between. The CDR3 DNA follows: TGCGCCAGCAGCTTTGCCGAGGGACGGCTTTCACCCCTCCACTTT. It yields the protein CASSFAEGRLSPLHF.

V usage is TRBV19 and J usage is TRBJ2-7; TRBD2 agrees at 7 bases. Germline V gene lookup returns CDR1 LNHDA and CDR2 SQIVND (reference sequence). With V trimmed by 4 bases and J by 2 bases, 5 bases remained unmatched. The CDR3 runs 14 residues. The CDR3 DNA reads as TGTGCCAGTAGTACGGCTAGCGGCGCCTACGAGCAGTACTTC. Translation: CASSTASGAYEQYF.

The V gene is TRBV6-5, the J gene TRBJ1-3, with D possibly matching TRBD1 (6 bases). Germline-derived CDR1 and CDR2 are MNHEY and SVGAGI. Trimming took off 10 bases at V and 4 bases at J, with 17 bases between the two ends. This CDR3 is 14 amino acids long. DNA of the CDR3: TGTGCCATTGCCGAGCAGGGGAACGGAAACACCATATATTTT. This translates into CAIAEQGNGNTIYF.